Included here is one TCR beta chain sequence, with context. Its antigen is not yet known. No much larger clonotype is one base removed from it; base qualities were not supplied. Enrolling through a virtual design, the prospective study's participants ranged in age from about 18 to 89 years and lived across some 22 United States geographic areas. In the prospective study, cohorts were assigned on the basis of participant-reported clinical history obtained from a screening survey and a study questionnaire. For ImmuneRACE Cohort 3, a participant was defined as recovered based on two consecutive negative NP/OP PCR tests, clearance by a healthcare professional, or resolution of symptoms. Mobile phlebotomists in the prospective study collected whole blood, serum and a nasopharyngeal or oropharyngeal swab from every participant. Prospective study participants could optionally give additional blood draws and questionnaires over an approximately two-month period. Before DNA extraction, prospective study blood samples were shipped either frozen or at room temperature.

The data originate from a study of blood T cell repertoires in COVID-19 (TCRdb year 2020). Background on the whole study: The collaborator samples originated in the United States, Italy and Spain and spanned the acute and convalescent phases of COVID-19. The samples were drawn from two sources: the first 160 participants of the ongoing ImmuneRACE study, and 1,000 to 1,500 subjects contributed by 6 global collaborators. Nearly every sample came with metadata listing a de-identified subject ID, COVID-19 status, age in years and sex. A freely available public database, intended as a resource for researchers studying the immune response to SARS-CoV-2, is where the repertoires were released. The prospective study material was composed of cDNA or gDNA derived from T cells, B-cell-depleted T cells, or PBMCs. Where available, HLA class I and class II types were obtained from metadata supplied by the sample provider rather than from assay-based typing. The dataset comprised deeply sampled blood TCRbeta repertoires from subjects exposed to, actively infected with, or recovered from COVID-19.

CDR3 length: 14 amino acids, cysteine to phenylalanine. Only the CDR3 portion is preserved as DNA: 42 bases, with reading frame beginning at the first base. In the germline V gene (reference sequence), CDR1 corresponds to SEHNR and CDR2 to FQNEAQ. After removal of 5 bases from V and 1 base from J, the junction retains 5 bases not matched to a gene. TCRbeta CDR3 regions were amplified from genomic DNA by means of the immunoSEQ Assay, a bias-controlled multiplex PCR. Under the source paper's analysis protocol: Within the assay, amplification of reference gene primers was used to estimate how many nucleated cells each sample contained. Sequence reads were collapsed and filtered to measure the absolute abundance of every unique TCRbeta CDR3 rearrangement. For each sample, productive Simpson clonality was calculated by taking the square root of Simpson's diversity index across productive rearrangements. Imported from immuneACCESS, the table was reduced by TCRdb to in-frame sequences with V and J called. These copies leave out some clones; in studies compared against another copy, an unresolved V gene accounts for under half, and the cause of the remainder is not known. The V and J calls and clone size were taken over from that table, and D and trimming were inferred from the DNA. The sample yields roughly 310,000 clones; 90% were counted once. The leading ten clones occupy roughly 2.6% of the sample.

Study-level results and caveats: The amount of clinical and demographic metadata varied by source and participant and was provided uncurated.

The sequence came from a man in his 60s who had recovered from COVID-19. Material: PBMCs or T cells enriched from blood (not recorded which). Recombination connected TRBV7-9 to TRBJ2-7; 7 nucleotides in the junction match TRBD2. The DNA sequence is as follows: TGTGCCAGCAGCCGGGACTACCTGTCCTACGAGCAGTACTTC. Its product reads: CASSRDYLSYEQYF. The CDR3 plus the reference TRBV7-9 and TRBJ2-7 genes for the other parts give the full variable domain: DTGVSQNPRHKITKRGQNVTFRCDPISEHNRLYWYRQTLGQGPEFLTYFQNEAQLEKSRLLSDRFSAERPKGSFSTLEIQRTEQGDSAMYLCASSRDYLSYEQYFGPGTRLTVT.